These T cell receptor beta chains were read from a single sample in a study of blood T cell repertoires in COVID-19. TCRdb keeps only in-frame clones here, not all; method: immunoSEQ multiplex PCR. The sample contains roughly 190,000 clones, roughly 90% of which appear only once. Material: peripheral blood. These receptors came from a woman in her 40s who had recovered from COVID-19. The CDR3 runs from the conserved cysteine through the conserved F or W. A D gene is named only where the DNA matches it firmly. Only part of the rows carry a size: once, few, many, or a class if the clone is expanded.

- TRBJ2-1 once TRBV29-1 CSVPGRGGNYNEQFF TGCAGCGTTCCGGGGCGTGGGGGCAACTACAATGAGCAGTTCTTC
TRBD2 TRBJ2-1 - TRBV7-3 CASSLQLAGGNEQFF TGTGCCAGCAGCTTGCAACTAGCGGGAGGGAATGAGCAGTTCTTC
TRBD1 TRBJ2-3 - TRBV30 CAWNRGVPDTQYF TGTGCCTGGAACAGGGGGGTCCCAGATACGCAGTATTTT
- TRBJ2-1 - TRBV2 CASSEVPSGSSYNEQFF TGTGCCAGCAGTGAAGTCCCCAGCGGCAGCTCCTACAATGAGCAGTTCTTC
- TRBJ2-7 - TRBV27 CASSLYSGVEQYF TGTGCCAGCAGTTTATATTCGGGGGTCGAGCAGTACTTC
TRBD2 TRBJ2-5 - TRBV7-8 CASSLLGGADEETQYF TGTGCCAGCAGCTTACTCGGGGGGGCCGACGAAGAGACCCAGTACTTC
- TRBJ1-6 - TRBV10-3 CAITPSEDSPLHF TGTGCCATCACTCCGTCAGAAGATTCACCCCTCCACTTT
- TRBJ1-2 - TRBV24-1 CATSVGSYGYTF TGTGCCACCAGTGTGGGGAGCTATGGCTACACCTTC
- TRBJ2-3 few TRBV4-1 CASSLEGLRDTQYF TGCGCCAGCTCCCTGGAGGGGTTGCGAGATACGCAGTATTTT
- TRBJ2-7 - TRBV2 CASSVSREQYF TGTGCCAGCAGTGTTTCGCGCGAGCAGTACTTC
TRBD1 TRBJ2-1 - TRBV9 CASSESGTDYNEQFF TGTGCCAGCAGCGAATCCGGGACAGATTACAATGAGCAGTTCTTC
- TRBJ1-2 - TRBV9 CASSATDIINYGYTF TGTGCCAGCAGCGCGACAGATATCATTAACTATGGCTACACCTTC
- TRBJ1-2 - TRBV11-2 CASAREGAVGYGYTF TGTGCCAGCGCCCGGGAGGGAGCTGTTGGCTATGGCTACACCTTC
- TRBJ1-1 - TRBV4-3 CASSQQGEWSEAFF TGCGCCAGCAGCCAGCAGGGCGAGTGGTCTGAAGCTTTCTTT
- TRBJ2-7 - TRBV6-5 CASSRAGSYEQYF TGTGCCAGCAGCAGAGCAGGCTCCTACGAGCAGTACTTC
TRBD1 TRBJ1-5 - TRBV30 CAWATGTAFSNQPQHF TGTGCCTGGGCGACCGGGACAGCCTTTAGCAATCAGCCCCAGCATTTT